This T cell receptor beta chain was profiled in a study of T-cell memory formation after mild COVID-19. On the study more broadly: TCR clusters were mostly donor specific. Overall study findings and caveats: Clones contracting day 15 to 85 were balanced CD4/CD8; later expanders leaned CD4+. Of the contracting clones, CD4+ ones lay mainly in CM and EM, and CD8+ ones in EMRA.

TCRdb recomputed calls from the 5' RACE reads with MiXCR, one row per CDR3 protein. The repertoire holds under 600,000 distinct CDR3 sequences, with 20% to 25% as singletons. Trimming removed 5 bases at V and 1 base at J, with 14 bases between. The germline V gene encodes CDR1 MNHEY and CDR2 SVGEGT. There are 15 residues in the CDR3. Comments on this clonotype: Its specificity is not known.

The origin of this receptor is an adult woman who had mild COVID-19 (a few samples of this study predate the infection). Cell type and time point are not known. The sequencing input was PBMCs or a T cell subset sorted from them (not recorded which). The chain joins TRBV6-2 or TRBV6-3 to TRBJ2-5, with D maybe TRBD2 (5 bases). CDR3 in DNA: TGTGCCAGCAGTGGTTTGACTACTCCCCAAGAGACCCAGTACTTC. Encoded protein: CASSGLTTPQETQYF.